These 14 T cell receptor beta chains were all obtained from the same sample, sequenced in a study of immune characterization of retroperitoneal liposarcoma. MiXCR, run by TCRdb on the PCR reads, gives a single entry per CDR3 protein. The sample lists around 1,700 distinct CDR3 sequences; about 53% were seen once. Sequencing used tumor tissue. These receptors were obtained from a male donor with retroperitoneal liposarcoma.

The sample holds a few counts of this clonotype. J is TRBJ2-6 and V is TRBV7-6; 11 nucleotides align to TRBD1. Trimming removed 4 bases from V and 0 bases from J; junction bases left unmatched: 2. The germline CDR1 and CDR2 sequences are SGHVS and FNYEAQ. This CDR3 has 17 residues. CDR3 bases: TGTGCCAGCAGCTCCGGGACAGGGGGCTCTGGGGCCAACGTCCTGACTTTC. Translating gives CASSSGTGGSGANVLTF.

The V call is TRBV5-4, the J call TRBJ2-5, with 9 bases fitting TRBD1. The germline V gene encodes CDR1 SGHNT and CDR2 YYREEE (reference sequence). The CDR3 is 15 residues long. Trimming took 0 bases from V and 5 from J; bases not matched to a gene: 5. CDR3 amino acids: CASSLEQGAGETQYF. The CDR3 nucleotides are TGTGCCAGCAGCTTGGAACAGGGGGCAGGGGAGACCCAGTACTTC.

Relative to its sample, this clonotype is large. The chain couples TRBV7-2 to TRBJ2-5; 7 nucleotides line up with TRBD2. The tail of the sequence fits TRBJ2-7 better, so the J call may be wrong. Germline-derived CDR1 and CDR2 are SGHTA and FQGNSA. The CDR3 extends over 14 amino acids. The CDR3 DNA is TGTGCCAGCAGCTTAGATCCTAGCGGCTACGAGCAGTACTTC. Protein sequence: CASSLDPSGYEQYF.

The chain is built from TRBV7-2 and TRBJ2-1; 10 nucleotides agree with TRBD2. The CDR3 length is 16 residues. Germline assignment: CDR1 SGHTA and CDR2 FQGNSA. The V and J ends lost 3 bases and 0 bases, in that order; junction bases with no gene match: 2. The CDR3: CASSFPSGSSYNEQFF. The CDR3 region has the DNA TGTGCCAGCAGCTTTCCTAGCGGGAGCTCCTACAATGAGCAGTTCTTC.

The chain is built from TRBV6-2 or TRBV6-3 and TRBJ2-1, with no clear D. Judging by the DNA end, TRBJ2-7 fits better; the J call may be wrong. The CDR3 is 14 amino acids. Germline V gene lookup returns CDR1 MNHEY and CDR2 SVGEGT. CDR3 DNA: TGTGCCAGCAGGTCTCTTGACGCGTACAATGAGCAGTACTTC. It encodes CASRSLDAYNEQYF.

J is TRBJ2-3 and V is TRBV27; 7 nucleotides line up with TRBD2. The CDR3 has 17 amino acids. Germline V gene lookup returns CDR1 MNHEY and CDR2 SMNVEV (reference sequence). J was trimmed by 5 bases and V by 8 bases; bases with no gene match: 19. This CDR3 reads CASVPYPGSGALDTQYF. The CDR3 region has the DNA TGTGCCAGCGTACCATATCCCGGGAGCGGGGCTTTAGATACGCAGTATTTT.

In this sample, this clonotype turned up a few times. V is TRBV12-3 or TRBV12-4 and J is TRBJ2-1; TRBD2 agrees at 7 bases. CDR3 size: 15 residues. After removal of 1 base from V and 13 bases from J, the junction contained 13 bases not matched to a gene. CDR3 sequence reads: CASSLGEERDGIQFF. In nucleotides, the CDR3 is TGTGCCAGCAGTTTAGGGGAAGAGCGGGATGGCATTCAGTTCTTC.

J is TRBJ2-4 and V is TRBV12-3 or TRBV12-4; no clear D gene. The end of the DNA is better explained by TRBJ2-5, so the J call may be wrong. CDR3 length: 13 residues. CDR3 amino acids: CASSLFAGETQYF. As DNA, the CDR3 is TGTGCCAGCAGTTTATTTGCTGGGGAGACCCAGTACTTC.

This clonotype turned up a few times. The chain has TRBV6-6 and TRBJ2-7; 7 bases align to TRBD2. The CDR3 contains 13 residues. Trimming took 8 bases from V and 2 from J; bases not matched to a gene: 6. Germline CDR1 is MNHNY and CDR2 is SVGAGI (reference sequence). The CDR3 coding sequence is TGTGCCAGCCGCGCAGCGGGGACCTACGAGCAGTACTTC. It specifies CASRAAGTYEQYF.

The gene calls are TRBV4-1 and TRBJ1-2, with D unresolved. In germline, CDR1 is MGHRA, CDR2 YSYEKL. Trimming took off 1 base at V and 4 bases at J, with 10 bases between the two ends. The CDR3 is 14 residues long. The CDR3 DNA follows: TGCGCCAGCAGCCAAGTCCCAGGCACCTATGGCTACACCTTC. Translated: CASSQVPGTYGYTF.

This chain uses TRBV7-6 with TRBJ2-1; D remains unclear. V lost 2 bases to trimming and J lost 4 bases, with 12 bases between them. The CDR3 consists of 15 residues. CDR1 is SGHVS, CDR2 FNYEAQ, per germline. The CDR3 region is CASSLTRLPYNEQFF. CDR3 nucleotide sequence: TGTGCCAGCAGCTTAACACGGCTTCCATACAATGAGCAGTTCTTC.

This clonotype counts as large (0.1 to 1%). The chain has TRBV6-1 and TRBJ2-6, with D possibly being TRBD2 (5 bases). Trimming took 5 bases from V and 0 from J, leaving 14 bases between them. The length of the CDR3 is 17 residues. Looked up from germline, CDR1 is MNHNS and CDR2 is SASEGT. The CDR3 region is CASSYSAGSSGANVLTF. For the CDR3, the DNA is TGTGCCAGCAGTTATTCCGCGGGTAGCTCTGGGGCCAACGTCCTGACTTTC.

This clonotype appeared a few times. The chain combines TRBV7-2 with TRBJ2-3; TRBD1 matches at 9 bases. CDR3 size: 15 residues. The V gene end was trimmed by 7 bases and the J gene end by 3 bases; junction bases not matched to a gene: 8. Looked up from germline, CDR1 is SGHTA and CDR2 is FQGNSA. The CDR3 here is CASIPTGGATDTQYF. CDR3 DNA: TGTGCCAGCATCCCGACAGGGGGAGCGACAGATACGCAGTATTTT.

J is TRBJ1-6 and V is TRBV6-5; TRBD1 matches at 9 bases. The J segment lost 7 bases and the V segment lost 7 bases, leaving 5 bases of the junction unmatched. CDR3 size: 14 residues. CDR1 and CDR2 from the germline V gene are MNHEY and SVGAGI. CDR3 sequence (DNA): TGTGCCAGCAACAGGGGGCAATCCAATTCACCCCTCCACTTT. Translation gives CASNRGQSNSPLHF.